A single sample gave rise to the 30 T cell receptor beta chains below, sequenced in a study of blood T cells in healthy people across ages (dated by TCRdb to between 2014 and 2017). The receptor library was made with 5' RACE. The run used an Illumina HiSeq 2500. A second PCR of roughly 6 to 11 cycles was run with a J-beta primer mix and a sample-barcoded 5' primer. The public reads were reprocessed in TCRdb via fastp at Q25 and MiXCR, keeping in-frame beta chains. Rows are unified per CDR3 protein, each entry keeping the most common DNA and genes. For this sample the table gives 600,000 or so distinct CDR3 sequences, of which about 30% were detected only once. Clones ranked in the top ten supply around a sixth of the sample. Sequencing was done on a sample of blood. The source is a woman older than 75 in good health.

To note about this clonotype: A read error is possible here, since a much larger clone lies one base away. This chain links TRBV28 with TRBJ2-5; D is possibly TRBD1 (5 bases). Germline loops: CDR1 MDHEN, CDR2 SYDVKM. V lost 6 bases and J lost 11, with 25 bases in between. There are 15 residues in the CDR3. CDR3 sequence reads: CASRIYRSWYNEQYF. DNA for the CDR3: TGTGCCAGCAGGATCTACAGGTCTTGGTACAATGAGCAGTACTTC.

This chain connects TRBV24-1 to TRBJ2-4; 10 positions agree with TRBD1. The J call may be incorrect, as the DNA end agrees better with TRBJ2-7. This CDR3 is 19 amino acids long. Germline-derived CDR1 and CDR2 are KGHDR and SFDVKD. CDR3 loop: CAPFSRGQGDKSLLYEQYF. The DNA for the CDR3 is TGTGCCCCCTTTAGCCGCGGACAGGGGGATAAAAGCTTACTCTACGAGCAGTACTTC.

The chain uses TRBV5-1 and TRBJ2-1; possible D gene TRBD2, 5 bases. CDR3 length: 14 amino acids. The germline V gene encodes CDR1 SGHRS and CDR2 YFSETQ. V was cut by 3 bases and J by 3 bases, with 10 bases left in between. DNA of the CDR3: TGCGCCAGCAGCTGGGAGACCGACTACAATGAGCAGTTCTTC. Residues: CASSWETDYNEQFF.

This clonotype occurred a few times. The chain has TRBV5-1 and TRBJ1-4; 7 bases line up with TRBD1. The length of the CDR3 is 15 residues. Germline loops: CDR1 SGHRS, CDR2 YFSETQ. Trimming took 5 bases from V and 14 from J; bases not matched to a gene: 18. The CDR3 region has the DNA TGCGCCAGCAGTTCGGAGGGGGCAACATCCGCGGGGCTGTTTTTT. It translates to CASSSEGATSAGLFF.

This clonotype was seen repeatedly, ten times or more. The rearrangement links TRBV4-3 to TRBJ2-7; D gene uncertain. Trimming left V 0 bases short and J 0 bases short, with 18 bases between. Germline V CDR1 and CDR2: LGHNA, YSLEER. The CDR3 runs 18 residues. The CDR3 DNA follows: TGCGCCAGCAGCCAAGATTTCCACCTCACCAGAAGCTCCTACGAGCAGTACTTC. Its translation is CASSQDFHLTRSSYEQYF.

The CDR3 region is CASSPRLQGLNSPLHF. The CDR3 coding sequence is TGTGCCAGCAGCCCTCGACTTCAGGGATTGAATTCACCCCTCCACTTT. The chain uses TRBV25-1 and TRBJ1-6; weak D call: TRBD1 (5 bases). CDR1 and CDR2 from the germline V gene are MGHDK and SYGVNS. CDR3 size: 16 residues. The germline V and J ends were trimmed by 6 bases and 7 bases, with 19 bases remaining between them. Together with reference TRBV25-1 and TRBJ1-6, the CDR3 gives the full variable domain: EADIYQTPRYLVIGTGKKITLECSQTMGHDKMYWYQQDPGMELHLIHYSYGVNSTEKGDLSSESTVSRIRTEHFPLTLESARPSHTSQYLCASSPRLQGLNSPLHFGNGTRLTVT.

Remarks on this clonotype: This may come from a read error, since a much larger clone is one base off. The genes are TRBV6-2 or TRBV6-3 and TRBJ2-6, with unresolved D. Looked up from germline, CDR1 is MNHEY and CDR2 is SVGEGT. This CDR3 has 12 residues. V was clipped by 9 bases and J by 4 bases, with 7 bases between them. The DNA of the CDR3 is TGTGCCAGGTCCCGGGGGGCCAACGTCCTGACTTTC. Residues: CARSRGANVLTF.

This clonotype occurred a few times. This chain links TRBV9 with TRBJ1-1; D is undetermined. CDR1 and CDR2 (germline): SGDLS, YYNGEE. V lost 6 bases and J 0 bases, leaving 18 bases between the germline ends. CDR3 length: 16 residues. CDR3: CASNRALTGMNTEAFF. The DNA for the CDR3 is TGTGCCAGCAATCGGGCGCTCACGGGGATGAACACTGAAGCTTTCTTT.

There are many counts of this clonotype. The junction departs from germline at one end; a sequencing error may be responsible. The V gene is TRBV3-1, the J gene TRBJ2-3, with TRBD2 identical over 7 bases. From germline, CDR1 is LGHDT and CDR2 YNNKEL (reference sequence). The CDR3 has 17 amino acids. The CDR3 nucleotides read TGTGCCAGCAACCAAGATTTCGGCGGGGGAAACACAGATACGCAGTATTTT. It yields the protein CASNQDFGGGNTDTQYF.

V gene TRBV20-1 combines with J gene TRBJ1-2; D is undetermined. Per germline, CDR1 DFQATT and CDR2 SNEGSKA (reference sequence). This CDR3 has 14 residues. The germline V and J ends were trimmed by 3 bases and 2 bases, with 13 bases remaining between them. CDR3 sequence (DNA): TGCAGTGCTAGTTGGTATGCAGAAAACTATGGCTACACCTTC. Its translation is CSASWYAENYGYTF.

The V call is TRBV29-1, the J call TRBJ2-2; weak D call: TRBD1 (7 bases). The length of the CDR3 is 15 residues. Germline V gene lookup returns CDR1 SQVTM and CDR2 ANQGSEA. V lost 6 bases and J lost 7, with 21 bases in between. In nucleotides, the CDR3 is TGCAGCGTGAGCTCTCCGGGGGACAGAGGCGGGGAGCTGTTTTTT. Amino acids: CSVSSPGDRGGELFF.

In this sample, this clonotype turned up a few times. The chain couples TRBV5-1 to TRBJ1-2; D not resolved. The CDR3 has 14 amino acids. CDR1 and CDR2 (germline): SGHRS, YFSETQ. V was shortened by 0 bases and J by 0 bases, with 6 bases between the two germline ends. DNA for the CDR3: TGCGCCAGCAGCTTGGACCAGCCTAACTATGGCTACACCTTC. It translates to CASSLDQPNYGYTF.

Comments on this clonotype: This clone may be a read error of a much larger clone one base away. CDR3 nucleotide sequence: TGCGCCAGCAACCAAGATCGTAACAGGGGTGAAAAACTGTTTTTT. It is translated as CASNQDRNRGEKLFF. The chain carries TRBV4-3 and TRBJ1-4; TRBD1 matches 7 bases. CDR1 is LGHNA and CDR2 is YSLEER in the germline V gene. This CDR3 has 15 amino acids.

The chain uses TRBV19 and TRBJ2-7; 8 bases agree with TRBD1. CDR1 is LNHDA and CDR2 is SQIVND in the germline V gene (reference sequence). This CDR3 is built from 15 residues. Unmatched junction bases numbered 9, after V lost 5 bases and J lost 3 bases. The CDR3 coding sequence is TGTGCCAGTAGTGACGAAACCGGACAGGGCTACGAGCAGTACTTC. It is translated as CASSDETGQGYEQYF.

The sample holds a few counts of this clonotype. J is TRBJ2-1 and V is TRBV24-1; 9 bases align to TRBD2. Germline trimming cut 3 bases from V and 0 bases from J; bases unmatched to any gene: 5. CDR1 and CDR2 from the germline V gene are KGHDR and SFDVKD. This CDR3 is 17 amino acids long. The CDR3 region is CATSDPSRGGSYNEQFF. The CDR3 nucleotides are TGTGCCACCAGTGATCCTTCGCGGGGGGGCTCCTACAATGAGCAGTTCTTC.

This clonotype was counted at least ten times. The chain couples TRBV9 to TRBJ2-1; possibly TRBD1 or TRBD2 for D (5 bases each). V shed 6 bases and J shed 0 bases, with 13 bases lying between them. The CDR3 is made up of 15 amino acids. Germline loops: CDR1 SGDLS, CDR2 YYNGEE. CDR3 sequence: CASNNGDASYNEQFF. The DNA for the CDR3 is TGTGCCAGCAACAACGGGGACGCCTCCTACAATGAGCAGTTCTTC.

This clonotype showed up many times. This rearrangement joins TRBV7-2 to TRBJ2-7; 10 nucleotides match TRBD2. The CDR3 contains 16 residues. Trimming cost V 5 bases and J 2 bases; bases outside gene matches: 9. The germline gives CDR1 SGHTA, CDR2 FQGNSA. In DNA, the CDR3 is TGTGCCAGCAGCCCCGGGACTAGCGTTTCCCCCTACGAGCAGTACTTC. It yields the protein CASSPGTSVSPYEQYF. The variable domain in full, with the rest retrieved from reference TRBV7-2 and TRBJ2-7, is GAGVSQSPSNKVTEKGKDVELRCDPISGHTALYWYRQSLGQGLEFLIYFQGNSAPDKSGLPSDRFSAERTGGSVSTLTIQRTQQEDSAVYLCASSPGTSVSPYEQYFGPGTRLTVT.

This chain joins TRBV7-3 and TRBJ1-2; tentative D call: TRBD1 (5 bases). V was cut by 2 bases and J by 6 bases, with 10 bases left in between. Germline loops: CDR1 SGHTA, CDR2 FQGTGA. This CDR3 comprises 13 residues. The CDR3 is CASSLRGEDGYTF. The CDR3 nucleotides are TGTGCCAGCAGCTTACGGGGCGAGGATGGCTACACCTTC.

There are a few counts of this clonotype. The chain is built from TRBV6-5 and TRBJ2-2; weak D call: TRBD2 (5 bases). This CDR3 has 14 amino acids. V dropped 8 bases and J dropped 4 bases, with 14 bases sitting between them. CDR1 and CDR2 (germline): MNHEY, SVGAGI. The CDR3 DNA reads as TGTGCCAGCGGGCGGAGGCGTAGCACCGGGGAGCTGTTTTTT. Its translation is CASGRRRSTGELFF.

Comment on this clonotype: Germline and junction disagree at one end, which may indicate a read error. CDR3 nucleotide sequence: TGTGCCGGCAGTCAGAAACAGGGGGCGCAGACTGAAGCTTTCTTT. Residues: CAGSQKQGAQTEAFF. The gene calls are TRBV6-6 and TRBJ1-1, with 9 positions matching TRBD1. Per germline, CDR1 MNHNY and CDR2 SVGAGI (reference sequence). This CDR3 is built from 15 residues.

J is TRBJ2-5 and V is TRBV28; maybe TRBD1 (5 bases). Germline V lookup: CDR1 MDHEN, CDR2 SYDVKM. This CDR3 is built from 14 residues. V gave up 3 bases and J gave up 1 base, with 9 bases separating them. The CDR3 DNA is TGTGCCAGCAGTTTGACAGACCCCCAAGAGACCCAGTACTTC. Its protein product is CASSLTDPQETQYF.

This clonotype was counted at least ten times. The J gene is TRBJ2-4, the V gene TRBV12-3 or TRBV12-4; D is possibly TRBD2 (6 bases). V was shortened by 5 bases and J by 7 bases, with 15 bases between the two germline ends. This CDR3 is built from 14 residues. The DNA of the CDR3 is TGTGCCAGCAGTCCGATGGACTATCAGAACATTCAGTACTTC. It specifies CASSPMDYQNIQYF.

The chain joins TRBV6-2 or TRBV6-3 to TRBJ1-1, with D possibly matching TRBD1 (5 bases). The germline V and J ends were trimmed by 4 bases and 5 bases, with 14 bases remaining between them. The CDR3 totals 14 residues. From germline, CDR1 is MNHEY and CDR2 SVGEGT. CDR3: CASSWRGAGTEAFF. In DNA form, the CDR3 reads TGTGCCAGCAGTTGGAGGGGTGCGGGAACTGAAGCTTTCTTT.

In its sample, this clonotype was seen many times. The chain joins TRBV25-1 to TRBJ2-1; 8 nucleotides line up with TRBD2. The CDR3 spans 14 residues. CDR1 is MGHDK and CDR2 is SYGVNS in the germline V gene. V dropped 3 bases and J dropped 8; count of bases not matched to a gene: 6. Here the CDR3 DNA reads TGTGCCAGCAGTGAGCGGGGGGTAGGGGATGAGCAGTTCTTC. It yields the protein CASSERGVGDEQFF.

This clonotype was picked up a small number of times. CDR3 sequence: CASRPLQGTETQFF. DNA of the CDR3: TGTGCCAGCAGGCCTTTACAGGGAACGGAGACCCAGTTCTTC. The genes are TRBV7-8 and TRBJ2-1, with D possibly matching TRBD1 (6 bases). This CDR3 is built from 14 residues. Germline V gene data show CDR1 as SGHVS and CDR2 as FQNEAQ. Between the trimmed V and J ends, which lost 6 bases and 13 bases, there was a span of 22 bases. The full variable domain, in which reference TRBV7-8 and TRBJ2-1 provide the parts outside the CDR3, is GAGVSQSPRYKVAKRGQDVALRCDPISGHVSLFWYQQALGQGPEFLTYFQNEAQLDKSGLPSDRFFAERPEGSVSTLKIQRTQQEDSAVYLCASRPLQGTETQFFGPGTRLTVL.

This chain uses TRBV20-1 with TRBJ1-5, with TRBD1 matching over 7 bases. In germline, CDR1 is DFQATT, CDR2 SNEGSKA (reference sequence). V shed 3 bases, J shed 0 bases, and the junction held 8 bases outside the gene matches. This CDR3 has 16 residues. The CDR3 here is CSASWTGRSSNQPQHF. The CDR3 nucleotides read TGCAGTGCTAGCTGGACAGGCCGATCTAGCAATCAGCCCCAGCATTTT.

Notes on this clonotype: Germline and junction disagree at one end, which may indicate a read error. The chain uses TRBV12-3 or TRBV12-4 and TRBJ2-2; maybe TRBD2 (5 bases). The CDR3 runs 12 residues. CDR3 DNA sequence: TGTGCCAGCAGTTTGTTAAACGGGGAGCGGTTTTTT. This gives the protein CASSLLNGERFF.

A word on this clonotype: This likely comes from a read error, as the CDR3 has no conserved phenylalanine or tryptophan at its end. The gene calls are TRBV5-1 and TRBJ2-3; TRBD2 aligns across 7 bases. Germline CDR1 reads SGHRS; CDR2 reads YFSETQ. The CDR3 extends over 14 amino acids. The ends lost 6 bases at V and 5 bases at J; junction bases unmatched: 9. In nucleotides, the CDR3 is TGCGCCAGCACACTAGGACTAGTAATAGATACGCAGTATTTG. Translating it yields CASTLGLVIDTQYL.

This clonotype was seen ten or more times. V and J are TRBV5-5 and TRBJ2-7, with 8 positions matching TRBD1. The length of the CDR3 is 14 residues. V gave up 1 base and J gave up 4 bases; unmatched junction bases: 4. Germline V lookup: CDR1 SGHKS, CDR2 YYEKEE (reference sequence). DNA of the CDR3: TGTGCCAGCAGCTTGCAGGGGGCGGTTTACGAGCAGTACTTC. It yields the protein CASSLQGAVYEQYF.

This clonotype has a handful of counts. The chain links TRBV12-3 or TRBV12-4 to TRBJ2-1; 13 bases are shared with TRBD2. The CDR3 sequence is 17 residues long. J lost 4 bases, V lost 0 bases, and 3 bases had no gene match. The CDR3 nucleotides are TGTGCCAGCAGTTTAGCAGGGACTAGCGGGAAATACAATGAGCAGTTCTTC. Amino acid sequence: CASSLAGTSGKYNEQFF.